This T cell receptor (beta chain) was profiled in a study of post-analysis software for immune sequencing data. Study results and limitations: With TRBV5-6, TRBV5-1 and TRBV20-1 included, 4 or 5 TRBV segments were more frequent in patients than in controls.

CDR3 size: 14 residues. Germline V lookup: CDR1 SGHTS, CDR2 YDEGEE. Trimming shortened V by 3 bases and J by 9 bases, and 16 bases separated the two germline ends. Unique molecular identifiers tagged the TCR beta cDNA libraries. One entry per CDR3 protein, called by TCRdb with MiXCR from the PCR reads. The data contain hundreds of thousands of distinct CDR3 sequences, around 27% of them singletons. As to this clonotype: Its antigen is as yet unknown.

The origin of this receptor is a girl aged 5-17 years with multiple sclerosis. This chain uses TRBV5-8 with TRBJ2-1, with TRBD1 as a possible D gene (5 bases). The specimen was blood. The CDR3 nucleotides are TGTGCCAGCAGCTGGACACGTATCGTTGGTGAGCAGTTCTTC. This gives the protein CASSWTRIVGEQFF.